The next 20 T cell receptor beta chains were all read from a single sample in a study of CD8 T cells in ankylosing spondylitis. Using its own MiXCR run on the 5' RACE reads, TCRdb lists one record per CDR3 protein. Altogether 250,000 to 400,000 distinct CDR3 sequences are present, roughly 12% being singletons, with the ten largest covering 9.1%. Sequencing was carried out using blood, either unsorted or a sorted T cell fraction (not recorded which). The receptor set was obtained from a female donor with ankylosing spondylitis or in good health (not recorded which).

This clonotype was recorded at least ten times. V gene TRBV20-1 combines with J gene TRBJ2-1, with D unresolved. This CDR3 is built from 12 residues. V lost 1 base and J 5 bases, leaving 6 bases between the germline ends. Germline CDR1 DFQATT, CDR2 SNEGSKA (reference sequence). This chain's CDR3 is CSARGMNNEQFF. The CDR3 DNA follows: TGCAGTGCTAGAGGGATGAACAATGAGCAGTTCTTC.

The table lists this clonotype with many counts. V usage is TRBV28 and J usage is TRBJ2-7; 10 bases fit TRBD1. V shed 6 bases and J 7 bases; nucleotides not matched to a gene: 6. This CDR3 has 13 residues. Germline CDR1 is MDHEN and CDR2 is SYDVKM. The CDR3 region is CASRLGQGNEQYF. As DNA, the CDR3 is TGTGCCAGCAGGTTGGGACAGGGGAATGAGCAGTACTTC.

This clonotype was observed at least ten times. The V call is TRBV10-3, the J call TRBJ2-7; either TRBD1 or TRBD2 may supply D (6 bases each). The CDR3 contains 15 residues. The V and J ends lost 2 bases and 3 bases respectively, with 14 bases between them. Per germline, CDR1 ENHRY and CDR2 SYGVKD. Here the CDR3 reads CAISEPGRGDYEQYF. The DNA for the CDR3 is TGTGCCATCAGTGAGCCCGGTAGGGGGGACTACGAGCAGTACTTC.

This clonotype has more than one count but fewer than ten. This chain connects TRBV3-1 to TRBJ2-2, with D unresolved. V was pared by 0 bases and J by 5 bases, with 1 base between. The CDR3 covers 12 residues. Germline values: CDR1 LGHDT, CDR2 YNNKEL (reference sequence). The CDR3 reads CASSQETGELFF. CDR3 bases: TGTGCCAGCAGCCAAGAAACCGGGGAGCTGTTTTTT.

This clonotype was picked up a small number of times. The rearrangement links TRBV6-1 to TRBJ2-7; 8 bases are shared with TRBD1. This CDR3 has 14 residues. Germline V lookup: CDR1 MNHNS, CDR2 SASEGT. The junction had 7 bases not matched to a gene; V was cut back by 5 bases and J by 4 bases. CDR3 region: CASSLATGAYEQYF. As DNA, the CDR3 is TGTGCCAGCAGTCTCGCGACAGGGGCATACGAGCAGTACTTC.

In the case of this clonotype: One junction end disagrees with the germline gene, perhaps due to a read error. The chain couples TRBV10-3 to TRBJ2-7, with 10 bases identical to TRBD2. CDR3 size: 18 residues. Germline V CDR1 and CDR2: ENHRY, SYGVKD. For the CDR3, the DNA is TGTGCCATCAGCCGGACTAGCGGCTCCACTAAGGGCTCCCACGAGCAGTACTTC. This codes for CAISRTSGSTKGSHEQYF.

This clonotype appeared many times. The CDR3 DNA sequence: TGCAGTGCTGGGTCCGCCACTGACCCCAAAAACATTCAGTACTTC. This sequence encodes CSAGSATDPKNIQYF. The V call is TRBV20-1, the J call TRBJ2-4; D remains ambiguous. CDR1 is DFQATT and CDR2 is SNEGSKA in the germline V gene (reference sequence). CDR3 length: 15 amino acids. V was pared by 5 bases and J by 2 bases, with 16 bases between.

This clonotype showed up just a few times. The chain joins TRBV19 to TRBJ2-7; D not resolved. The V gene lost 6 bases and the J gene lost 2 bases, with 11 bases spanning the gap. The CDR3 covers 13 residues. Germline-derived CDR1 and CDR2 are LNHDA and SQIVND (reference sequence). The CDR3 region is CASSPARTYEQYF. The CDR3, as DNA: TGTGCCAGTAGCCCTGCCAGGACCTACGAGCAGTACTTC.

The table lists this clonotype with many counts. The CDR3 region has the DNA TGTGCCAGCAGTCAGCGGATTGGAGAGACCCAGTACTTC. Its translation is CASSQRIGETQYF. The chain joins TRBV27 to TRBJ2-5; the D gene is possibly TRBD2 (5 bases). The CDR3 covers 13 residues. Germline lookup yields CDR1 MNHEY and CDR2 SMNVEV (reference sequence). V was shortened by 5 bases and J by 4 bases, with 11 bases between the two germline ends.

This clonotype was counted ten times or more. The CDR3 protein is CASSLVRDSVTEAFF. The DNA for the CDR3 is TGCGCCAGCAGCTTGGTTCGGGATAGCGTCACTGAAGCTTTCTTT. V usage is TRBV5-1 and J usage is TRBJ1-1; D gene ambiguous. The CDR3 has 15 amino acids. Per germline, CDR1 SGHRS and CDR2 YFSETQ. Trimming pared 0 bases from V and 4 bases from J, leaving 13 bases between.

This clonotype was detected only a few times. The chain combines TRBV5-1 with TRBJ2-7; TRBD2 matches 7 bases. V gave up 5 bases and J gave up 5 bases; unmatched junction bases: 7. The CDR3 is 13 amino acids. CDR1 SGHRS and CDR2 YFSETQ come from the germline V gene. The chain's CDR3 is CASRAGTTNEQYF. The DNA for the CDR3 is TGCGCCAGCAGGGCCGGGACTACCAACGAGCAGTACTTC.

In this sample, this clonotype turned up many times. The chain links TRBV20-1 to TRBJ2-3, with 14 bases identical to TRBD2. After removal of 6 bases from V and 2 bases from J, the junction contained 13 bases not matched to a gene. CDR1 is DFQATT and CDR2 is SNEGSKA in the germline V gene (reference sequence). This CDR3 comprises 18 residues. The CDR3 DNA is TGCAGTGCCCCGGGACTAGCGGGGGTCCCGACACCCACAGATACGCAGTATTTT. This sequence encodes CSAPGLAGVPTPTDTQYF.

The rearrangement joins TRBV2 to TRBJ2-5, with D possibly being TRBD1 or TRBD2 (5 bases each). CDR1 is SNHLY, CDR2 FYNNEI, per germline. The CDR3 extends over 14 amino acids. Trimming stripped 6 bases from V and 5 bases from J, with 16 bases between. The CDR3 reads CASRPGPAIETQYF. The CDR3 DNA reads as TGTGCCAGCAGGCCGGGACCGGCGATCGAGACCCAGTACTTC.

This clonotype was detected a few times. The chain recombines TRBV7-9 with TRBJ2-3; 12 nucleotides agree with TRBD1. The V and J ends lost 7 bases and 4 bases, in that order; junction bases with no gene match: 12. CDR1 SEHNR and CDR2 FQNEAQ come from the germline V gene (reference sequence). The CDR3 consists of 17 residues. DNA of the CDR3: TGTGCCAGCACCCCGAGGGCCGGGACAGGGGGCTCAGATACGCAGTATTTT. Its protein is CASTPRAGTGGSDTQYF.

This clonotype was counted only a few times. The V call is TRBV7-9, the J call TRBJ1-1, with D possibly matching TRBD1 (5 bases). From germline, CDR1 is SEHNR and CDR2 FQNEAQ (reference sequence). This CDR3 is 14 amino acids long. V was cut by 5 bases and J by 3 bases, with 13 bases left in between. This CDR3 is CASSLRKGDTEAFF. CDR3 DNA sequence: TGTGCCAGCAGCCTTAGAAAAGGGGACACTGAAGCTTTCTTT.

Notes on this clonotype: A read error may explain this, as a much larger clone is one base away. The gene calls are TRBV29-1 and TRBJ2-1; D is unresolved. Trimming took off 2 bases at V and 4 bases at J, with 12 bases between the two ends. Looked up from germline, CDR1 is SQVTM and CDR2 is ANQGSEA. The CDR3 is 14 residues long. The CDR3 DNA sequence: TGCAGCGTTGAAAAGGTGTGGTCTTACAATGAGCAGTTCTTC. Its protein is CSVEKVWSYNEQFF.

This clonotype was picked up a small number of times. The V gene is TRBV7-8, the J gene TRBJ2-1, with a tentative D call TRBD2 (5 bases). Trimming cost V 5 bases and J 7 bases, with 15 bases left between them. CDR1 is SGHVS, CDR2 FQNEAQ, per germline. This CDR3 is built from 14 residues. Here the CDR3 reads CASSPHLADNEQFF. The CDR3 bases are TGTGCCAGCAGCCCACATCTAGCAGATAATGAGCAGTTCTTC.

The chain employs TRBV3-1 and TRBJ2-3; 13 bases map to TRBD2. V lost 6 bases and J lost 5; bases outside the gene matches: 14. Germline V gene data show CDR1 as LGHDT and CDR2 as YNNKEL (reference sequence). This CDR3 is built from 18 residues. The CDR3 DNA reads TGTGCCAGCAGTTTTGTACTAGCGGGAGGGCCAGGGGGAGATACGCAGTATTTT. Translating it yields CASSFVLAGGPGGDTQYF.

This clonotype occurred a few times. The chain is built from TRBV20-1 and TRBJ2-5; 7 nucleotides agree with TRBD2. The CDR3 covers 15 residues. CDR1 is DFQATT and CDR2 is SNEGSKA in the germline V gene (reference sequence). The trim removed 0 bases at V and 2 bases at J, leaving 6 bases unmatched. CDR3 protein: CSARDWGGEQETQYF. Here the CDR3 DNA reads TGCAGTGCTAGAGATTGGGGGGGTGAACAAGAGACCCAGTACTTC.

This clonotype was counted ten times or more. The chain couples TRBV11-1 to TRBJ1-4; D perhaps matches TRBD1 (5 bases). V dropped 5 bases and J dropped 3 bases, with 16 bases sitting between them. The CDR3 spans 16 residues. CDR1 is SGHAT and CDR2 is FQDESV in the germline V gene (reference sequence). The CDR3 DNA reads TGTGCCAGCAGCCTCGGGACCCCCGGAGCTAATGAAAAACTGTTTTTT. Protein sequence: CASSLGTPGANEKLFF.